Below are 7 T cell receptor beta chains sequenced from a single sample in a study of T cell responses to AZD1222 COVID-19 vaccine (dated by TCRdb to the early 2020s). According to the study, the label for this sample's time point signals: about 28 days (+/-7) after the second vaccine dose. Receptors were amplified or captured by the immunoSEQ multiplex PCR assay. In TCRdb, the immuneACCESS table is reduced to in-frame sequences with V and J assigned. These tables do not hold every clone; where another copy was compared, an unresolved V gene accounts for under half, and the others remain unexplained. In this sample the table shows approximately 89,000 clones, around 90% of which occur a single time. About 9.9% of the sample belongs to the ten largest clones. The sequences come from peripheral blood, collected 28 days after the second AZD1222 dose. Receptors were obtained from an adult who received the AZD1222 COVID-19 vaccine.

CDR3 coding DNA: TGTGCCAGCATTTCGGTCACTGAAGCTTTCTTT. Translated, it gives CASISVTEAFF. The chain joins TRBV28 to TRBJ1-1; D unresolved. Germline V lookup: CDR1 MDHEN, CDR2 SYDVKM. V lost 7 bases and J 4 bases, leaving 7 bases between the germline ends. The CDR3 contains 11 residues. Supplemented by reference TRBV28 and TRBJ1-1, the full variable domain reads DVKVTQSSRYLVKRTGEKVFLECVQDMDHENMFWYRQDPGLGLRLIYFSYDVKMKEKGDIPEGYSVSREKKERFSLILESASTNQTSMYLCASISVTEAFFGQGTRLTVV.

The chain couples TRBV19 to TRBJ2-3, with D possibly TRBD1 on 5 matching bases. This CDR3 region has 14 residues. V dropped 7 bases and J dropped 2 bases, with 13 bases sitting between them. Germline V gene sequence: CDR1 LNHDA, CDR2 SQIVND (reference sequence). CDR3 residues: CASKSDTATDTQYF. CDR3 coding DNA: TGTGCCAGTAAATCGGACACAGCCACAGATACGCAGTATTTT. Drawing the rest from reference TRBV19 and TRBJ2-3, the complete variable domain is DGGITQSPKYLFRKEGQNVTLSCEQNLNHDAMYWYRQDPGQGLRLIYYSQIVNDFQKGDIAEGYSVSREKKESFPLTVTSAQKNPTAFYLCASKSDTATDTQYFGPGTRLTVL.

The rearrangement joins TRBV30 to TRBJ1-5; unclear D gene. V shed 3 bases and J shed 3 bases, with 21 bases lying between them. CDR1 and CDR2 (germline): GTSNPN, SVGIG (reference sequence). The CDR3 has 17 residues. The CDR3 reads CAWSRKGRGSYNQPQHF. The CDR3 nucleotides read TGTGCCTGGAGCCGAAAGGGTCGGGGTTCATACAATCAGCCCCAGCATTTT.

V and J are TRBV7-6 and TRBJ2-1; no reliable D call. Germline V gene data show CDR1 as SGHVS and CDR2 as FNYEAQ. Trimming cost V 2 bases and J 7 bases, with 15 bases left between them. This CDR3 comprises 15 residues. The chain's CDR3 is CASSLSAGFGNEQFF. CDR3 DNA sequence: TGTGCCAGCAGCTTATCCGCTGGATTTGGGAATGAGCAGTTCTTC.

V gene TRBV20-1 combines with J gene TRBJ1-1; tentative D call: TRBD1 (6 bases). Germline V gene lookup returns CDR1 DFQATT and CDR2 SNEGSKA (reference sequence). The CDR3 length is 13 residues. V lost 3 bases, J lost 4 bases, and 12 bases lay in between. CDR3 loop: CSASDGGLTEAFF. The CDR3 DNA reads TGCAGTGCTAGTGACGGGGGGCTCACTGAAGCTTTCTTT.

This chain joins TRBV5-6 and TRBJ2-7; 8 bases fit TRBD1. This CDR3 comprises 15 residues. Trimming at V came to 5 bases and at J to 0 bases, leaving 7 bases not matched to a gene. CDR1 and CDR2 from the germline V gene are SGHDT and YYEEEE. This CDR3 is CASSGQGGFSYEQYF. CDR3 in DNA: TGTGCCAGCAGTGGACAGGGAGGCTTCTCCTACGAGCAGTACTTC.

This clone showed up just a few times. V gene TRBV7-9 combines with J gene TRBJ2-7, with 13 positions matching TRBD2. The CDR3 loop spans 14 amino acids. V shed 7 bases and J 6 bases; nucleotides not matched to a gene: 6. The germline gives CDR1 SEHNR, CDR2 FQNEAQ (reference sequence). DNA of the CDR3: TGTGCCAGCAACCCCGGGACTAGCGGGGTCGAGCAGTACTTC. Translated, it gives CASNPGTSGVEQYF.